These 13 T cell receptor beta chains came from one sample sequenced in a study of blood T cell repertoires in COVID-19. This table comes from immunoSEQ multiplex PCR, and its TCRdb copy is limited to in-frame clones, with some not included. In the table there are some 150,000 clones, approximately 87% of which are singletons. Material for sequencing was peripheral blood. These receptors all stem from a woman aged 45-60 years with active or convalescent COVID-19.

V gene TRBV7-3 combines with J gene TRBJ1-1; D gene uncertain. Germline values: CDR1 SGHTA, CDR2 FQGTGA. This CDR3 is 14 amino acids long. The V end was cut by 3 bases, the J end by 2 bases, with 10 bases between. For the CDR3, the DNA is TGTGCCAGCAGCTTTTTAGGGAGCAACACTGAAGCTTTCTTT. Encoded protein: CASSFLGSNTEAFF.

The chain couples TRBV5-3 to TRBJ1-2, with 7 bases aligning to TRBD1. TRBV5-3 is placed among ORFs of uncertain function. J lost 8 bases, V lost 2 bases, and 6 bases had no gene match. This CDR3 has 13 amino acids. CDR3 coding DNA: TGTGCCAGAAGCTTAACAGGGGTGCACGGCTACACCTTC. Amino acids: CARSLTGVHGYTF.

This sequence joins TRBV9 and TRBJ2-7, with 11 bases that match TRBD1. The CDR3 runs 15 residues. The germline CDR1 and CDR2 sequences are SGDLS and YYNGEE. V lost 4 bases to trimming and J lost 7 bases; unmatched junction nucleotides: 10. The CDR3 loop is CASSQTGQGAGEQYF. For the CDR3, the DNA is TGTGCCAGCAGCCAAACAGGACAGGGGGCTGGTGAGCAGTACTTC.

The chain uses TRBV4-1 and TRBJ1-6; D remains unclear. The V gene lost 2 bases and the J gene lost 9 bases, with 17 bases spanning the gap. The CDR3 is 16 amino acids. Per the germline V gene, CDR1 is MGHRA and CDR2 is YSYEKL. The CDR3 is CASSQTLLQSPSPLHF. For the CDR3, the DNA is TGCGCCAGCAGCCAAACCCTTCTTCAGTCTCCTTCACCCCTCCACTTT.

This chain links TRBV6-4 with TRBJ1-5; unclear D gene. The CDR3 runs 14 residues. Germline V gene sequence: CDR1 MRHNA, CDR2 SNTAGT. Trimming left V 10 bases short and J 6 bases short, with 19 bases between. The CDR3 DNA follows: TGTGCCATCACTCCAAGCCCCGGAGGTCAGCCCCAGCATTTT. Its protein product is CAITPSPGGQPQHF.

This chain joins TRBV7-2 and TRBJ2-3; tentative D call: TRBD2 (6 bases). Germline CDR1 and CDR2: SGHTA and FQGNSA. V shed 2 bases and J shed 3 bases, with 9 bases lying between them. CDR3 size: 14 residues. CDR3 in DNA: TGTGCCAGCAGCTTATTGCGGGGAACAGATACGCAGTATTTT. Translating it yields CASSLLRGTDTQYF.

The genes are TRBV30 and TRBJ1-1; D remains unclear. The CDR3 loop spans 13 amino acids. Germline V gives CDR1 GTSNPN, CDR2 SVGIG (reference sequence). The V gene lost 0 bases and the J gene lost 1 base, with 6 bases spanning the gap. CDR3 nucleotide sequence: TGTGCCTGGAGTGTACTCGGGAACACTGAAGCTTTCTTT. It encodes CAWSVLGNTEAFF. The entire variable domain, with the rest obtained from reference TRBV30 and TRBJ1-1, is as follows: SQTIHQWPATLVQPVGSPLSLECTVEGTSNPNLYWYRQAAGRGLQLLFYSVGIGQISSEVPQNLSASRPQDRQFILSSKKLLLSDSGFYLCAWSVLGNTEAFFGQGTRLTVV.

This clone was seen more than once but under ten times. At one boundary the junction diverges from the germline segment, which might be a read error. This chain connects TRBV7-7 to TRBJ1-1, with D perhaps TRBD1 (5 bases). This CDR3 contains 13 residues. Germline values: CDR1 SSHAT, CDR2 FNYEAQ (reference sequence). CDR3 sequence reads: CASSLTANTEAFF. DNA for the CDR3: TGTGCTAGCAGTTTGACAGCAAACACTGAAGCTTTCTTT.

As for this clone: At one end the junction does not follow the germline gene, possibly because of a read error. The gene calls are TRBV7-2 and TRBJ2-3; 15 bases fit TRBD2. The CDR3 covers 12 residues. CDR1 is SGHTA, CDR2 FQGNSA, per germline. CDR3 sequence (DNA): TGTGCCAGCAGCTCGGCGGGACTAGCGGGAGGTTTT. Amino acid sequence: CASSSAGLAGGF.

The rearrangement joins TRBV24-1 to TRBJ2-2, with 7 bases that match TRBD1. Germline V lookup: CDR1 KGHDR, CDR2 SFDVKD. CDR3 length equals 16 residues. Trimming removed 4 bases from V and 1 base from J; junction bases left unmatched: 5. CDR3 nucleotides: TGTGCCACCAGTGACTCCGGGACAGAGAACACCGGGGAGCTGTTTTTT. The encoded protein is CATSDSGTENTGELFF.

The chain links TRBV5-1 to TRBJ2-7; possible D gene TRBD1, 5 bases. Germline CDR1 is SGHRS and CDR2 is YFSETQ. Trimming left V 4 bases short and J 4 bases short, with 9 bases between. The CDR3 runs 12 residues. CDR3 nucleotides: TGCGCCAGCAGCATGACAGCGTACGAGCAGTACTTC. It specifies CASSMTAYEQYF.

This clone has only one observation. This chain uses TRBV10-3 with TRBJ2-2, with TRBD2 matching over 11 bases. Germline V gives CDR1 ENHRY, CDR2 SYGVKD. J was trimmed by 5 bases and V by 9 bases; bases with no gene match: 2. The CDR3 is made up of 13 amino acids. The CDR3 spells CAIGTSGTGELFF. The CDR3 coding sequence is TGTGCCATAGGGACTAGCGGAACCGGGGAGCTGTTTTTT.

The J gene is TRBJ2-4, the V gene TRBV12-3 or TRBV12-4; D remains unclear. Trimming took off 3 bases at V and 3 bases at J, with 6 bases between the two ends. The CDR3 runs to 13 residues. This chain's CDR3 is CASSLQNKNIQYF. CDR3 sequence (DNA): TGTGCCAGCAGTTTGCAGAACAAAAACATTCAGTACTTC.